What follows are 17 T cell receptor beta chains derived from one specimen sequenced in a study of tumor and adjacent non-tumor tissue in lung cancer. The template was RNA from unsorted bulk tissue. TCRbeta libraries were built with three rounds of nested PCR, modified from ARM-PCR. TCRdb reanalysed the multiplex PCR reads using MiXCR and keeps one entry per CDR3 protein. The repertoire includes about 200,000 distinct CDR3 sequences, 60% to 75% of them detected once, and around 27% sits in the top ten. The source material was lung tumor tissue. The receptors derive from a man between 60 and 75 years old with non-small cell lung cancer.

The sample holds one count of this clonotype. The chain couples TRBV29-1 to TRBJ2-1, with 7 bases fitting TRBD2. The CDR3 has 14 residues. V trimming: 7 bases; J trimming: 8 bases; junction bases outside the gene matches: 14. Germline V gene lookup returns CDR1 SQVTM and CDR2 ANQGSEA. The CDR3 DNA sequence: TGCAGCGGCGTGGAGGCGGGAGACTCGTATGAGCAGTTCTTC. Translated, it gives CSGVEAGDSYEQFF.

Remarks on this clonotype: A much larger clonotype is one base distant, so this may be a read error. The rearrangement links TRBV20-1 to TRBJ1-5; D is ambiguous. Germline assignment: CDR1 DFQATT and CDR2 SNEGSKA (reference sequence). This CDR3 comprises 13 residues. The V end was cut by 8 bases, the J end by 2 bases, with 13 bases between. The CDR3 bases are TGCAGTATAGGACTTAGGGGCAATCAGCCCCAGCATTTT. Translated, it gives CSIGLRGNQPQHF.

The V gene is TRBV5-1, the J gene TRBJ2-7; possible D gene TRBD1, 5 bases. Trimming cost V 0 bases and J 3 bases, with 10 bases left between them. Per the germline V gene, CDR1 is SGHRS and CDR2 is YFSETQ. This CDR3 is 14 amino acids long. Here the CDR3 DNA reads TGCGCCAGCAGCTTGGGACAGTCCTTCTACGAGCAGTACTTC. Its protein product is CASSLGQSFYEQYF.

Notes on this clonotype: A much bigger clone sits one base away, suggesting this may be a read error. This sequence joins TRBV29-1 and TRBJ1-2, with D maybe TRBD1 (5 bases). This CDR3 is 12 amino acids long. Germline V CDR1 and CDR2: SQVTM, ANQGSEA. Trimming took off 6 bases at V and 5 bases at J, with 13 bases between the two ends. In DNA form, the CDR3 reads TGCAGCGTAACACGGGGCGCGTATGGCTACACCTTC. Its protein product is CSVTRGAYGYTF.

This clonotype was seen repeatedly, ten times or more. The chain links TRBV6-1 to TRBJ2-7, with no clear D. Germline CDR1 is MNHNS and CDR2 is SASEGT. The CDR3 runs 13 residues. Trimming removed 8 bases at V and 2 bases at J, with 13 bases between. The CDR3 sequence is CASFQTSTYEQYF. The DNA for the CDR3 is TGTGCCAGCTTCCAGACGTCTACCTACGAGCAGTACTTC.

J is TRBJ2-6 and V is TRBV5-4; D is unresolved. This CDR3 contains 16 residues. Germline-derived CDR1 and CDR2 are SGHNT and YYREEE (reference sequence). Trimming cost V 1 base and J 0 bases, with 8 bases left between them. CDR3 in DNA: TGTGCCAGCAGCTTGCCAGATCTCTCTGGGGCCAACGTCCTGACTTTC. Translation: CASSLPDLSGANVLTF.

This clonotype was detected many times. The CDR3 bases are TGCAGTGCTAGTACCAGGTCTCAGCCCCAGCATTTT. Translation gives CSASTRSQPQHF. The chain carries TRBV20-1 and TRBJ1-5; the D is unclear. The germline V gene encodes CDR1 DFQATT and CDR2 SNEGSKA (reference sequence). V was cut by 3 bases and J by 6 bases, with 9 bases left in between. This CDR3 is built from 12 residues.

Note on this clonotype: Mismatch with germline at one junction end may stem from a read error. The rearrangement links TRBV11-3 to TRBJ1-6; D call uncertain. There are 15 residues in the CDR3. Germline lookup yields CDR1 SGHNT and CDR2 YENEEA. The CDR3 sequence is CASIPRSTYNSPLHF. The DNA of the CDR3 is TGTGCCAGCATCCCTCGGAGCACCTATAATTCACCCCTCCATTTT.

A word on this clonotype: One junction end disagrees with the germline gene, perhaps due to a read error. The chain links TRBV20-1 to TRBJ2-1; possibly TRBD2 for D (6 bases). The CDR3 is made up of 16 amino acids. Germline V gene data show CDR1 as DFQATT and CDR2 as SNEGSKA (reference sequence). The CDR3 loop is CSARPSTCGAYNGQFF. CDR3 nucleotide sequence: TGCAGTGCTAGACCCTCCACTTGCGGGGCCTACAATGGGCAGTTCTTC.

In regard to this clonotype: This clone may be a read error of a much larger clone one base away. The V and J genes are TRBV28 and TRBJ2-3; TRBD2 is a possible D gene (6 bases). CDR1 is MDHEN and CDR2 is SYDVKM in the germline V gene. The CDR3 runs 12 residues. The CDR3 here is CTSSLSGYTQYF. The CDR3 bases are TGTACCAGCAGTCTTAGCGGATATACGCAGTATTTT.

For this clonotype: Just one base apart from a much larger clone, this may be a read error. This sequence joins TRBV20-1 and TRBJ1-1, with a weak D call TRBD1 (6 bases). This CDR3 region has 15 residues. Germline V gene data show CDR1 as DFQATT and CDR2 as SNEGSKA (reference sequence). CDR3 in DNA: TGCAGTGATAGAGATCCCAGGGGAGGGGACACTGAAGCTTTCTTT. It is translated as CSDRDPRGGDTEAFF.

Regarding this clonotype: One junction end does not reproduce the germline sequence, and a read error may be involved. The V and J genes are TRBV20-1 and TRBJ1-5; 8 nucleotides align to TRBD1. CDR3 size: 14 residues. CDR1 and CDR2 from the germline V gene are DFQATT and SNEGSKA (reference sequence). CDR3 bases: TGCAATGCTAGACGACAGGGGAGCAATCAGCCCCAGCATTTT. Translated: CNARRQGSNQPQHF.

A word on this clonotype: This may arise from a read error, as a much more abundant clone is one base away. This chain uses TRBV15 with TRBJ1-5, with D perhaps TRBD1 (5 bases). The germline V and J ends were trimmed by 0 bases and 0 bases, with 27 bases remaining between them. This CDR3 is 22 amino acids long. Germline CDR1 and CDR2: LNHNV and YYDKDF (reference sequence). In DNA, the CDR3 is TGTGCCACCAGCAGAGATCTGAGAAGGGTAGGGACTAGTTCCAGTAGCAATCAGCCCCAGCATTTT. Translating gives CATSRDLRRVGTSSSSNQPQHF.

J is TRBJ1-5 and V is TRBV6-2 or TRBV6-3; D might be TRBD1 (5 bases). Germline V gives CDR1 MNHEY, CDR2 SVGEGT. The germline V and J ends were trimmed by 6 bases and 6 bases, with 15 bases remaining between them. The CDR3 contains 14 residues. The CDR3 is CASRDGAGTQPQHF. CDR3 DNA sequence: TGTGCCAGCAGGGACGGGGCAGGGACTCAGCCCCAGCATTTT.

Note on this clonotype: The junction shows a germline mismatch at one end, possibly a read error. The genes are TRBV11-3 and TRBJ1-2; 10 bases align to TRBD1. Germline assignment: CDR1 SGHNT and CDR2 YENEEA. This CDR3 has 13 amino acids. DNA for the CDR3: TGTACCAGCACCAAGCGACAGGGGGCCGTCTACACCTTC. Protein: CTSTKRQGAVYTF.

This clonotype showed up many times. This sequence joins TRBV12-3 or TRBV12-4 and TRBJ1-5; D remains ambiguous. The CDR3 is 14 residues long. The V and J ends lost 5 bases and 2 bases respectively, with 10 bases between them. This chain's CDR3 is CASSLRNGNQPQHF. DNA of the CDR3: TGTGCCAGCAGTCTCAGAAATGGCAATCAGCCCCAGCATTTT.

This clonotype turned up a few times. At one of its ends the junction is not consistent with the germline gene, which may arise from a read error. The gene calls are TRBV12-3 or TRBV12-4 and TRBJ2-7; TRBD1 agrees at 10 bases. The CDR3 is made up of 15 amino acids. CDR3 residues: CVSSRLWDRGDEQYF. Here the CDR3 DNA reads TGTGTCAGCAGTCGATTATGGGACAGGGGCGACGAGCAGTACTTC.